The subject of this entry is one T cell receptor beta chain. What it binds is unknown. TCR alpha and TCR beta cDNA libraries carrying sample barcodes and UMIs were produced by 5'RACE using constant-segment primers. TCRdb reprocessed the 5' RACE reads with MiXCR, giving one entry per CDR3 protein. This sample has under 250,000 distinct CDR3 sequences, with over 8.5% found just once. V lost 5 bases to trimming and J lost 2 bases; unmatched junction nucleotides: 4. The CDR3 extends over 14 amino acids. Germline V gene data show CDR1 as SGHTA and CDR2 as FQGNSA. This record comes from a study of T-cell memory formation after mild COVID-19. Notes on the study in general: Most CD4+ clones that shrank were in CM and EM, while CD8+ ones turned up in EMRA.

The receptor comes from a man between 18 and 29 years old who had mild COVID-19 (a few samples of this study predate the infection). Cell type and time point are not known. The sequenced sample was PBMCs or a T cell subset sorted from them (not recorded which). This sequence joins TRBV7-2 and TRBJ2-5; 8 bases map to TRBD1. The CDR3: CASSGGQAQETQYF. CDR3 DNA sequence: TGTGCCAGCAGCGGGGGACAGGCACAAGAGACCCAGTACTTC.